This T cell receptor beta chain was sequenced in a study of OX40 agonist ivuxolimab in advanced cancers. In the study overall: Ivuxolimab, which targeted the costimulatory receptor OX40 (CD134), was an agonistic, fully human IgG2 monoclonal antibody. Peripheral TCRbeta sequencing was intended to test whether TCR sequence diversity was altered and clonal T-cell expansion was caused by ivuxolimab. Intravenous ivuxolimab was administered to patients every 2 weeks at six dose levels: 0.01, 0.1, 0.3, 1.5, 3 and 10 mg/kg. Among the 50 to 55 dose-escalation patients, around 20 had hepatocellular carcinoma, 15 melanoma, 9 renal cell carcinoma and 9 head and neck cancer. Prior anti-PD-1, anti-PD-L1 or anti-CTLA-4 therapy was permitted, and about 40% of dose-escalation patients had received checkpoint inhibitors. A male proportion of 75% to 85% and a mean age of around 60 years, ranging from about 20 to 85, were recorded for the dose-escalation cohort. Three dose-escalation patients achieved partial responses, one with hepatocellular carcinoma and two with cutaneous melanoma. The paper describes the monotherapy dose-escalation part (N of about 54 patients) of the phase I trial of ivuxolimab.

CDR1 is given as SGHNT and CDR2 as YENEEA, both from the germline V gene. Trimming takes 4 bases off V and 4 bases off J; junction bases not matched to a gene: 3. The CDR3 has 14 amino acids, counting the end cysteine and phenylalanine. Just CDR3 DNA is preserved here, 42 bases in frame from base 1. Remarks on this clone: Its antigen is not yet known. The input lacks base qualities; no much larger clone sits a single base away.

Genomic DNA was isolated from the sorted cells so that the TCRbeta CDR3 region could be sequenced. TCRbeta CDR3 regions were sequenced using the immunoSEQ Assay. TCRdb took this table from immuneACCESS and kept in-frame rearrangements with V and J called. Such tables lack part of the clones; where checked against another copy, unresolved V genes explain under half of the gap, and the rest is unexplained. In all, the sample holds 60,000 to 65,000 clones, and 89% of those were seen once. Jointly, the top ten make up 12% of the sample. The paper's findings and limits, for the study overall: At doses of 0.1 to 3.0 mg/kg, clonal expansion of both CD4+ and CD8+ blood T cells was observed from baseline to week 6. In partial responders in the 0.1-3.0 mg/kg groups, normalized peripheral clonal expansion was found to be among the lowest, especially among CD8+ T cells. After ivuxolimab, more expanded clones were found on average in CD8+ T cells than in CD4+ T cells. Which antigens the clonally expanded peripheral T cells were specific for was not determined. Low levels of normalized T-cell clonal expansion were also seen in some nonresponding patients.

The trial excluded patients who had a history of autoimmune disease or who were on systemic immunosuppression. Peripheral blood for TCR sequencing was collected from all dose cohorts at baseline, on cycle 4 day 1, and on cycle 7 day 1. Samples were obtained from an open-label, multicenter, first-in-human phase I dose-escalation trial of ivuxolimab. Adults with locally advanced or metastatic melanoma, renal cell carcinoma, hepatocellular carcinoma or head and neck squamous cell carcinoma were enrolled in the trial. CD4+ and CD8+ T cells were sorted separately from peripheral blood before TCR sequencing.

The sequence came from an adult with an advanced solid tumor such as melanoma, head and neck, liver or kidney cancer. The chain was built from TRBV11-3 and TRBJ2-1; TRBD2 fits 8 bases in the junction. Source: CD4+ or CD8+ T cells sorted from blood, taken in a trial of the OX40 agonist ivuxolimab. The CDR3 in this case is CASSSREGYNEQFF. Read as DNA, the sequence is TGTGCCAGCAGCTCCCGGGAGGGGTACAATGAGCAGTTCTTC.